The rows below give T cell receptor beta chains drawn from one sample of a study of blood T cell repertoires in COVID-19. The repertoire was sequenced with immunoSEQ multiplex PCR; TCRdb's copy has only in-frame clones and lacks some. The data hold over 250,000 clones, with approximately 90% observed a single time. Sample: PBMCs or T cells enriched from blood (not recorded which). The receptor set was obtained from a woman between 50 and 59 years old who had recovered from COVID-19. Each CDR3 is given with its conserved first and last residue. A D gene is named only where the DNA matches it firmly. The size of a clone is reported for some rows only, either as once, few or many, or as a class for expanded clones.

V	size	J	D	DNA	CDR3
TRBV28	.	TRBJ1-1	.	TGTGCCAGCAGTATCAACAGGGAACCTGAAGCTTTCTTT	CASSINREPEAFF
TRBV19	.	TRBJ2-1	.	TGTGCCAGTAGCTCTGGGGGCAGTTTTGACAATGAGCAGTTCTTC	CASSSGGSFDNEQFF
TRBV9	.	TRBJ1-1	.	TGTGCCAGCAGCGTAGCTACGAACAGGCAGAACACTGAAGCTTTCTTT	CASSVATNRQNTEAFF
TRBV4-3	.	TRBJ2-7	.	TGCGCCAGCAGCCAAGCTGCAGGGGCCTACGAGCAGTACTTC	CASSQAAGAYEQYF
TRBV4-3	.	TRBJ2-7	TRBD1	TGCGCCAGCAGCCAAGACCCAGGGGGATACGAGCAGTACTTC	CASSQDPGGYEQYF
TRBV27	.	TRBJ2-3	TRBD1	TGTGCCAGCAGTTCCCTCCGGACAGGGATCGATACGCAGTATTTT	CASSSLRTGIDTQYF
TRBV4-3	few	TRBJ1-5	.	TGCGCCAGCAGCCAAGAGTTAGGCTCTCCGGGGCAGCCCCAGCATTTT	CASSQELGSPGQPQHF
TRBV25-1	once	TRBJ1-3	.	TGTGCCAGCAGTGACGGGGGGAGAGGAAACACCATATATTTT	CASSDGGRGNTIYF
TRBV7-2	.	TRBJ2-7	.	TGTGCCAGCATCCCCGCCACAGGCGCCTACGAGCAGTACTTC	CASIPATGAYEQYF
TRBV10-3	.	TRBJ1-2	TRBD1	TGTGCCATCAGTAAGGGGGCGCGGACCGGCTACACCTTC	CAISKGARTGYTF
TRBV28	.	TRBJ1-1	.	TGTGCCAGCAGCTCCCACTTTAACACTGAAGCTTTCTTT	CASSSHFNTEAFF
TRBV6-2/TRBV6-3	.	TRBJ2-7	.	TGTGCCAGCAGTTTTAATTACGAGCAGTACTTC	CASSFNYEQYF
TRBV28	.	TRBJ2-6	.	TGTGCCAGCAGTTTACAAAACTCTGGGGCCAACGTCCTGACTTTC	CASSLQNSGANVLTF
TRBV11-3	few	TRBJ2-5	TRBD1	TGTGCCAGCAGCCCGAAATTACAGGGGATGAAACCAAGGATAAAAGAGACCCAGTACTTC	CASSPKLQGMKPRIKETQYF
TRBV6-2/TRBV6-3	once	TRBJ2-1	.	TGTGCCAGCAGTTATCCGGACAATGAGCAGTTCTTC	CASSYPDNEQFF
TRBV30	.	TRBJ2-2	TRBD2	TGTGCCTGGAGTTCAAATAGCGGGAGGACCGGGGAGCTGTTTTTT	CAWSSNSGRTGELFF
TRBV14	.	TRBJ1-2	.	TGTGCCAGCAGCGAACAGGGAAACTATGGCTACACCTTC	CASSEQGNYGYTF
TRBV7-9	few	TRBJ1-5	.	TGTGCCAGCAGCTTAGATACACCAAATCAGCCCCAGCATTTT	CASSLDTPNQPQHF
TRBV14	.	TRBJ2-1	.	TGTGCCAGCAGCCAAGTGTCTAGCGCCAGCAATGAGCAGTTCTTC	CASSQVSSASNEQFF
TRBV11-2	.	TRBJ2-7	TRBD2	TGTGCCAGCAGCTTAGACCTAGCTTCTAGCGGGAGGTATTGGTCCTACGAGCAGTACTTC	CASSLDLASSGRYWSYEQYF
TRBV3-1/TRBV3-2	.	TRBJ1-1	TRBD1	TGTGCCAGCAGACGGACAGGCTACACTGAAGCTTTCTTT	CASRRTGYTEAFF
TRBV11-2	.	TRBJ2-4	TRBD1	TGTGCCAGCAGACTGGACAGGACCAAAAACATTCAGTACTTC	CASRLDRTKNIQYF
TRBV12-5	.	TRBJ2-1	.	TGTGCTAGTGGTTTGCAGGGGCTAAACAATGAGCAGTTCTTC	CASGLQGLNNEQFF
TRBV28	.	TRBJ1-1	.	TGTGCCAGCAGCTCCGGGACATCGAACACTGAAGCTTTCTTT	CASSSGTSNTEAFF
TRBV6-2/TRBV6-3	few	TRBJ2-4	.	TGTGCCAGCAGTTACTCGAATCCATCCGGGTCGCCAGCCAAAAACATTCAGTACTTC	CASSYSNPSGSPAKNIQYF
TRBV9	.	TRBJ2-2	.	TGTGCCAGCAGCGGTCCGGGGACCGGGGAGCTGTTTTTT	CASSGPGTGELFF
TRBV14	.	TRBJ2-1	TRBD1	TGTGCCAGCGGACAGGGGCAGAGAAGCGGGATTCACAATGAGCAGTTCTTC	CASGQGQRSGIHNEQFF
TRBV6-5	.	TRBJ1-2	.	TGTGCCAGCAGCAACAGGAGAAGGTATGGCTACACCTTC	CASSNRRRYGYTF
TRBV5-1	.	TRBJ1-1	.	TGCGCCAGCAGCCCCACAGGCGGGAACACTGAAGCTTTCTTT	CASSPTGGNTEAFF
TRBV24-1	.	TRBJ2-1	.	TGTGCCACCAGTCACTGGGGCTGGAATGAGCAGTTCTTC	CATSHWGWNEQFF
TRBV7-2	.	TRBJ1-5	TRBD1	TGTGCCAGCAGCCCACAACAGGGGGCTGGACAGCCCCAGCATTTT	CASSPQQGAGQPQHF
TRBV19	.	TRBJ2-5	.	TGTGCCAGTAGTAGTATCGTCTACCAAGAGACCCAGTACTTC	CASSSIVYQETQYF
TRBV14	few	TRBJ2-7	.	TGTGCCAGCAGCCGGCTGACGGGACAATCCTACGAGCAGTACTTC	CASSRLTGQSYEQYF
TRBV7-9	.	TRBJ2-1	TRBD2	TGTGCCAGCAGCCCCCGGGGTAGCGGGCCTTGGAATGAGCAGTTCTTC	CASSPRGSGPWNEQFF
TRBV7-2	.	TRBJ2-7	TRBD2	TGTGCCAGCAGTATGACTAGCGGGAGGTACGAGCAGTACTTC	CASSMTSGRYEQYF
TRBV10-3	.	TRBJ2-2	TRBD2	TGTGCCATCCTAGCGGGAGAACTCACCGGGGAGCTGTTTTTT	CAILAGELTGELFF
TRBV28	once	TRBJ2-1	TRBD2	TGTGCCAGCAACGGCGGGAGGTCGGTCAATGAGCAGTTCTTC	CASNGGRSVNEQFF
TRBV30	.	TRBJ1-1	.	TGTGCCTGGAGTGTTCCGGGAAACACTGAAGCTTTCTTT	CAWSVPGNTEAFF
TRBV27	once	TRBJ2-1	TRBD2	TGTGCCAGCAGTTTATGGCGGGAGAGGTACAATGAGCAGTTCTTC	CASSLWRERYNEQFF
TRBV18	.	TRBJ1-5	TRBD1	TGTGCCAGCTCACCAATAGGGGGCTCGGGCAATCAGCCCCAGCATTTT	CASSPIGGSGNQPQHF
TRBV6-4	.	TRBJ2-1	.	TGTGCCAGCAGTGACGGGCTAGCGAGGAATGAGCAGTTCTTC	CASSDGLARNEQFF
TRBV2	.	TRBJ1-2	.	TGTGCCAGTGGGGGAGGCAGGGCTAACTATGGCTACACCTTC	CASGGGRANYGYTF
TRBV9	.	TRBJ1-1	.	TGTGCCAGCAGCGTAGAACCGGGGATGAACACTGAAGCTTTCTTT	CASSVEPGMNTEAFF
TRBV3-1/TRBV3-2	.	TRBJ1-2	.	TGTGCCAGCAGCCAAGAAGGAACGGGGACTAACTATGGCTACACCTTC	CASSQEGTGTNYGYTF
TRBV2	once	TRBJ2-7	TRBD2	TGTGCCAGCACCTCCCCGGGAGGGGTGGGGTCCTACGAGCAGTACTTC	CASTSPGGVGSYEQYF
TRBV30	.	TRBJ2-3	TRBD1	TGTGCCTGGAGTCTGTCAGGGGGACGAGATACGCAGTATTTT	CAWSLSGGRDTQYF
TRBV11-2	.	TRBJ2-7	TRBD2	TGTGCCAGCAGCTTAAATGGGCTAGCGGGACTCTACGAGCAGTACTTC	CASSLNGLAGLYEQYF
TRBV28	.	TRBJ2-1	TRBD2	TGTGCCAGCAGTCCCCAGGGCGGGGGTCTCAATGAGCAGTTCTTC	CASSPQGGGLNEQFF
TRBV18	.	TRBJ2-1	TRBD1	TGTGCCAGCTCATCTCCAGGGACAGCCGACAATGAGCAGTTCTTC	CASSSPGTADNEQFF
TRBV7-2	.	TRBJ2-1	TRBD2	TGTGCCAGCAGCTTAGTCGTACTAGCGGGGGACAATGAGCAGTTCTTC	CASSLVVLAGDNEQFF
TRBV11-2	once	TRBJ1-1	TRBD1	TGTGCCAGCAGCTTGGGACAGGAGAACACTGAAGCTTTCTTT	CASSLGQENTEAFF